A single sample is the source of the 15 T cell receptor beta chains below, sequenced in a study of identical twins. MiXCR, run by TCRdb on the 5' RACE reads, gives a single entry per CDR3 protein. The data contain 540,000 or so distinct CDR3 sequences, about a fifth of them singletons. These same data were also listed under a study on yellow fever vaccine responses in identical twins.

The sequenced material came from CD4+ T cells sorted from blood. Receptors originate from a woman aged 18-29 years in good health.

This chain links TRBV12-5 with TRBJ2-1, with TRBD2 matching over 14 bases. CDR1 is LGHNT, CDR2 FRNRAP, per germline. The CDR3 covers 18 residues. The J segment lost 5 bases and the V segment lost 1 base, leaving 7 bases of the junction unmatched. The CDR3 reads CASGLGRGLAGDHNEQFF. The CDR3 region has the DNA TGTGCTAGTGGTTTGGGCAGGGGACTAGCGGGAGATCACAATGAGCAGTTCTTC.

The chain has TRBV15 and TRBJ2-2; the D is unclear. The V end was cut by 0 bases, the J end by 3 bases, with 17 bases between. The CDR3 sequence is 18 residues long. Germline V lookup: CDR1 LNHNV, CDR2 YYDKDF (reference sequence). The chain's CDR3 is CATSRDPRPDGYTGELFF. The CDR3 DNA reads TGTGCCACCAGCAGAGATCCCCGACCGGATGGATACACCGGGGAGCTGTTTTTT. Drawing the rest from reference TRBV15 and TRBJ2-2, the complete variable domain is DAMVIQNPRYQVTQFGKPVTLSCSQTLNHNVMYWYQQKSSQAPKLLFHYYDKDFNNEADTPDNFQSRRPNTSFCFLDIRSPGLGDTAMYLCATSRDPRPDGYTGELFFGEGSRLTVL.

In this sample, this clonotype turned up a few times. CDR3 DNA: TGTGCCAGCAGCACCCGGGACAGGGGGTTTTATGAGCAGTACTTC. Protein: CASSTRDRGFYEQYF. V gene TRBV7-8 combines with J gene TRBJ2-7, with 11 bases identical to TRBD1. This CDR3 has 15 residues. CDR1 is SGHVS and CDR2 is FQNEAQ in the germline V gene. V gave up 5 bases and J gave up 7 bases; unmatched junction bases: 10.

This clonotype was seen a few times. The chain joins TRBV5-1 to TRBJ1-2, with TRBD1 as a possible D gene (5 bases). This CDR3 comprises 12 residues. V lost 4 bases to trimming and J lost 8 bases, with 12 bases between them. The V gene's germline CDR1 is SGHRS and CDR2 YFSETQ. CDR3 DNA sequence: TGCGCCAGCAGCGGCGGGGCCCGGGGCTACACCTTC. Its translation: CASSGGARGYTF.

V usage is TRBV6-1 and J usage is TRBJ2-2, with no clear D. Trimming left V 1 base short and J 1 base short, with 10 bases between. The CDR3 runs 16 residues. Per the germline V gene, CDR1 is MNHNS and CDR2 is SASEGT. The CDR3 loop reads CASSEVWRGNTGELFF. CDR3 in DNA: TGTGCCAGCAGTGAAGTGTGGAGAGGGAACACCGGGGAGCTGTTTTTT.

The V call is TRBV29-1, the J call TRBJ1-1, with unresolved D. CDR3 size: 12 residues. Germline CDR1 SQVTM, CDR2 ANQGSEA. V lost 8 bases and J lost 1, with 11 bases in between. In DNA form, the CDR3 reads TGCAGCTCAGGCGGTACGAACACTGAAGCTTTCTTT. Protein: CSSGGTNTEAFF.

This sequence joins TRBV20-1 and TRBJ1-1, with 11 bases matching TRBD1. The CDR3 runs to 14 residues. Germline-derived CDR1 and CDR2 are DFQATT and SNEGSKA (reference sequence). Trimming removed 6 bases from V and 4 bases from J; junction bases left unmatched: 7. CDR3 loop: CSARQGTGGTEAFF. The CDR3, as DNA: TGCAGTGCCCGCCAGGGGACAGGGGGCACTGAAGCTTTCTTT.

This clonotype has a handful of counts. This sequence joins TRBV11-3 and TRBJ2-1, with 11 bases matching TRBD1. The CDR3 length is 16 residues. Trimming removed 4 bases from V and 6 bases from J; junction bases left unmatched: 8. The germline V gene encodes CDR1 SGHNT and CDR2 YENEEA. This CDR3 reads CASSSSWTGGLNEQFF. The CDR3 DNA is TGTGCCAGCAGCTCGTCCTGGACAGGGGGCCTCAATGAGCAGTTCTTC.

This clonotype was picked up a small number of times. The rearrangement links TRBV5-1 to TRBJ2-5; D is perhaps TRBD1 or TRBD2 (5 bases each). Trimming took 0 bases from V and 2 from J, leaving 11 bases between them. Germline V gives CDR1 SGHRS, CDR2 YFSETQ. The CDR3 extends over 15 amino acids. The CDR3 here is CASSLAGTKQETQYF. CDR3 bases: TGCGCCAGCAGCTTGGCTGGGACGAAACAAGAGACCCAGTACTTC.

The chain is built from TRBV12-3 or TRBV12-4 and TRBJ2-3; no reliable D call. Trimming removed 6 bases from V and 4 bases from J, with 8 bases in between. This CDR3 region has 12 residues. CDR3 sequence: CASSKRSDTQYF. The CDR3 nucleotides are TGTGCCAGCAGCAAACGGTCAGATACGCAGTATTTT.

This clonotype was seen a handful of times. In nucleotides, the CDR3 is TGTGCCAGCAGCTTACGGCCTAGCGGCTCGAACACCGGGGAGCTGTTTTTT. Amino acids: CASSLRPSGSNTGELFF. J is TRBJ2-2 and V is TRBV11-2; 7 bases are a match to TRBD2. Looked up from germline, CDR1 is SGHAT and CDR2 is FQNNGV. The CDR3 length is 17 residues. With 2 bases clipped from V and 0 bases from J, the junction kept 6 bases outside the gene matches.

A few counts support this clonotype. V usage is TRBV10-3 and J usage is TRBJ2-7; tentative D call: TRBD2 (7 bases). The CDR3 extends over 15 amino acids. Trimming shortened V by 3 bases and J by 4 bases, and 16 bases separated the two germline ends. Germline V gene sequence: CDR1 ENHRY, CDR2 SYGVKD. CDR3 loop: CAISDLGGLTYEQYF. The CDR3 bases are TGTGCCATCAGTGACCTAGGGGGACTAACTTACGAGCAGTACTTC.

This rearrangement joins TRBV4-1 to TRBJ2-5; tentatively, D is TRBD1 (6 bases). The CDR3 length is 15 residues. Germline CDR1 reads MGHRA; CDR2 reads YSYEKL. Trimming cost V 4 bases and J 4 bases, with 16 bases left between them. The DNA for the CDR3 is TGCGCCAGCAGCCCTACCCGTCTAGGGGGAGAGACCCAGTACTTC. It encodes CASSPTRLGGETQYF.

This chain joins TRBV12-3 or TRBV12-4 and TRBJ2-7; 9 bases fit TRBD2. The junction had 5 bases not matched to a gene; V was cut back by 6 bases and J by 2 bases. The CDR3 has 14 amino acids. CDR3 sequence (DNA): TGTGCCAGCAGAAAGCGGGAGGTCCCCTACGAGCAGTACTTC. It encodes CASRKREVPYEQYF.

The chain links TRBV5-1 to TRBJ1-3; 7 nucleotides agree with TRBD1. The trim removed 7 bases at V and 4 bases at J, leaving 5 bases unmatched. The germline V gene encodes CDR1 SGHRS and CDR2 YFSETQ. This CDR3 contains 13 residues. In DNA form, the CDR3 reads TGCGCCAGCCGAGAGACAGGGGGAAACACCATATATTTT. Translating gives CASRETGGNTIYF.